This T cell receptor beta chain was found in a study of shared T cell receptors in the human thymus (dated by TCRdb to about 2021). With respect to the entire study: The study examined how self-reactive, shared T-cell receptor alpha chains are generated in the human thymus.

The library was built by means of the immunoSEQ multiplex PCR assay. Here the immuneACCESS table is served through TCRdb, limited to in-frame sequences with V and J called. Missing clones are a known gap in these copies; in checked studies unresolved V genes cover under half, and the rest lacks a known reason. The sample table contains 540,000 or so clones; only one count was recorded for around 78% of them. The top ten hold about 0.013% of the sample. As for this clone: Its antigen target is currently unknown. No qualities accompany the bases; no much larger clone lies one base away.

Taken from cysteine to phenylalanine, the CDR3 has 19 residues. This entry keeps only the CDR3 DNA: 57 bases, framed from base 1. V trim: 4 bases; J trim: 0 bases; unmatched bases: 14. CDR1 MNHEY and CDR2 SMNVEV were looked up in the germline V gene (reference sequence). These sequences were also reported in another study, on human thymus T cells. The second publication reports: Immunologically healthy infants undergoing open corrective cardiac surgery for congenital heart defects in Finland were used as donors. The thymus tissue came from surgical resects taken out during corrective cardiac surgery. V and J gene segment usage appeared biased in both thymic and peripheral blood repertoires. The related research found that thymic TCR repertoires overlapped highly between unrelated individuals. The study described the TCR alpha and beta repertoires in fewer than 10 infant thymus samples and a few matching peripheral blood samples. The cohort included about 6 male and two female infants, with donor ages spanning 7 to 244 days. After being mechanically released from the tissue, thymocytes were kept at -70 degrees C in pellets of about 9-34 million cells. A QIAsymphony instrument was used to extract genomic DNA from frozen cell pellets. The immunoSEQ multiplex PCR assay was used to amplify the TCRB and TCRAD loci from a standardized amount of quality-controlled genomic DNA. The V(D)J region was spanned by amplicons of a length sufficient to cover the CDR3 and to identify V and J genes. The commercial immunoSEQ service was used to sequence amplicons on an Illumina platform. Primer bias and sequencing errors were corrected as previously described, and TCRAD and TCRB were defined on the basis of the IMGT database. immunoSEQ Analyzer 3.0 and VDJTools were used for repertoire analysis, which covered basic statistics, V/J segment usage, diversity estimates, rarefaction and pairwise overlap. Diversity was estimated with Chao1, ChaoE, Efron-Thisted, Shannon and inverse Simpson indices, and also on datasets down-sampled to the smallest sample. For repertoire overlap, CDR3 nucleotide sequence, V gene and J gene had to match strictly, and clustering was done by Jaccard-based multidimensional scaling. Thymus samples yielded on average approximately 800,000 unique TCRB clonotypes, compared with some 89,000 from blood samples.

The clonotype originates from a boy in the first two years of life with a congenital heart defect. Donor details come from another sample of the same person, matched by shared clones. The sequence links TRBV27 to TRBJ1-5; TRBD1 matches 8 bases in the middle. Sequenced material: thymocytes. The sequenced DNA is TGTGCCAGCAGTTCAACTCGGACAGGGATCCCTTATAGCAATCAGCCCCAGCATTTT. This sequence encodes CASSSTRTGIPYSNQPQHF.